Sequencing of this T cell receptor beta chain was carried out in a study of T-cell memory formation after mild COVID-19. Study-level results: Contracting clones, day 15 to 85, had balanced CD4/CD8, and later expanders favored CD4+. Confirmation was lacking for SARS-CoV-2 specificity of second-wave clones that peaked on day 37.

In TCRdb, the 5' RACE reads were re-called with MiXCR into one record per CDR3 protein. The sample lists 450,000 or so distinct CDR3 sequences, roughly 23% seen once, with 9.5% to 15% in the top ten. Notes on this clonotype: The antigen remains undetermined.

The CDR3 length is 16 residues. V was trimmed by 1 base and J by 0 bases, leaving 12 bases between them. The chain couples TRBV12-3 or TRBV12-4 to TRBJ2-5, with D possibly TRBD2 on 6 matching bases. The sequence derives from an adult woman who had mild COVID-19 (a few samples of this study predate the infection). Cell type and time point are not known. The specimen was PBMCs or a T cell subset sorted from them (not recorded which). CDR3 loop: CASSLGGSGDQETQYF. The CDR3 DNA reads as TGTGCCAGCAGTTTAGGGGGTAGCGGAGACCAAGAGACCCAGTACTTC.